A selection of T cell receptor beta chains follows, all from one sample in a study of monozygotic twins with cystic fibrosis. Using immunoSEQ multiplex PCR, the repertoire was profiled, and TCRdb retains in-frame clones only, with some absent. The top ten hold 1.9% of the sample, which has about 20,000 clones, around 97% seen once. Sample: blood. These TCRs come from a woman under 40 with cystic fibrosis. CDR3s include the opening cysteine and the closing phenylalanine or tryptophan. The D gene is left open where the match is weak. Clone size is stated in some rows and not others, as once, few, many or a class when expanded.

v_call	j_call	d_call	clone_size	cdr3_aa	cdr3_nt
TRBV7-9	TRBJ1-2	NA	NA	CASSPLAGDNYGYTF	TGTGCCAGCAGCCCGTTGGCTGGGGATAACTATGGCTACACCTTC
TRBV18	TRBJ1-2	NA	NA	CASSPGNEVNYGYTF	TGTGCCAGCTCACCAGGCAACGAAGTGAATTATGGCTACACCTTC
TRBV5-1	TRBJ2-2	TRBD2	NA	CASTSGLWNTGELFF	TGCGCCAGCACCTCGGGACTATGGAACACCGGGGAGCTGTTTTTT
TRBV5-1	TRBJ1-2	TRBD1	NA	CASSLGDRTGYTF	TGCGCCAGCAGCTTGGGGGACAGGACAGGCTACACCTTC
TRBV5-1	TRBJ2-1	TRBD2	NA	CASSPNAGDNEQFF	TGCGCCAGCAGCCCGAACGCGGGGGACAATGAGCAGTTCTTC
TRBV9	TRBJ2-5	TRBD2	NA	CASSTGLAARETQYF	TGTGCCAGCAGCACGGGACTAGCGGCCAGGGAGACCCAGTACTTC
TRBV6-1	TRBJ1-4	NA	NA	CASSDWDEKLFF	TGTGCCAGCAGTGATTGGGATGAAAAACTGTTTTTT
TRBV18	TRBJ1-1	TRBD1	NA	CASSPTGQMVGDTEAFF	TGTGCCAGCTCACCGACGGGACAGATGGTTGGGGACACTGAAGCTTTCTTT
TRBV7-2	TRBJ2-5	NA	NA	CASSLEYSSPETQYF	TGTGCCAGCAGCTTAGAGTATTCATCTCCAGAGACCCAGTACTTC
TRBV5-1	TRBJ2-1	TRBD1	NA	CASSLAAGGRNEQFF	TGCGCCAGCAGCTTGGCGGCAGGGGGTAGAAATGAGCAGTTCTTC
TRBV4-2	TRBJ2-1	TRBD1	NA	CASSHGTGGEQFF	TGTGCCAGCAGCCACGGAACAGGGGGAGAGCAGTTCTTC
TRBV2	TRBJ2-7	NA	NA	CASSVWAEQYF	TGTGCCAGCAGTGTTTGGGCCGAGCAGTACTTC
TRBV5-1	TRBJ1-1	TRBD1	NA	CASSSGQGPFQEAFF	TGCGCCAGCAGCTCCGGACAGGGCCCGTTTCAAGAAGCTTTCTTT
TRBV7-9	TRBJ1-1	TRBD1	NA	CASSASYRGPTEAFF	TGTGCCAGCAGCGCATCTTACAGGGGACCCACTGAAGCTTTCTTT
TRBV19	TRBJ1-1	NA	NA	CASRGVEANTEAFF	TGTGCCAGTAGGGGGGTTGAGGCAAACACTGAAGCTTTCTTT
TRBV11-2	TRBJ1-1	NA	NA	CASSPSEGSLNTEAFF	TGTGCCAGCAGCCCCAGTGAGGGCAGCTTGAACACTGAAGCTTTCTTT
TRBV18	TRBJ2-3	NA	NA	CASSPVSTDTQYF	TGTGCCAGCTCACCTGTTAGCACAGATACGCAGTATTTT
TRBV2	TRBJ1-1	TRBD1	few	CASRAGTGGTEAFF	TGTGCCAGCAGAGCCGGGACAGGGGGCACTGAAGCTTTCTTT
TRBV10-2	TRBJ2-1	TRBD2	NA	CASTLSGGVYNEQFF	TGCGCCAGCACTTTAAGCGGGGGGGTTTACAATGAGCAGTTCTTC
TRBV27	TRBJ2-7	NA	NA	CASSLIPGGHEQYF	TGTGCCAGCAGTTTAATTCCGGGCGGACACGAGCAGTACTTC
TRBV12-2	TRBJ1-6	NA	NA	CASRSDRARNSPLHF	TGTGCAAGTCGCTCTGACAGGGCTCGGAATTCACCCCTCCACTTT
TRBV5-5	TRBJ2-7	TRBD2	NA	CASSPHRTSGAYEQYF	TGTGCCAGCAGCCCTCATCGGACTAGCGGGGCCTACGAGCAGTACTTC
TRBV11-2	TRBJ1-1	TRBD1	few	CASSFLGEGQTNTEAFF	TGTGCCAGCAGCTTCCTAGGGGAGGGACAGACTAACACTGAAGCTTTCTTT
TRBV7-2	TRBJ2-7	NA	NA	CASGGGYEQYF	TGTGCCAGCGGGGGAGGCTACGAGCAGTACTTC
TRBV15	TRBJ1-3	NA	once	CATSRGGQGGNTIYF	TGTGCCACCAGCAGAGGGGGACAAGGCGGAAACACCATATATTTT
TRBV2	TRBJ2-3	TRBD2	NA	CASNLAGDPQGTQYF	TGTGCCAGCAACCTAGCGGGGGACCCCCAGGGTACGCAGTATTTT
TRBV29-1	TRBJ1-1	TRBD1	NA	CSVPGTESFIEAFF	TGCAGCGTCCCGGGGACAGAATCCTTTATTGAAGCTTTCTTT
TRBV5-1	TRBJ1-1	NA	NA	CASSLVPGHTEAFF	TGCGCCAGCAGCTTGGTGCCGGGCCACACTGAAGCTTTCTTT
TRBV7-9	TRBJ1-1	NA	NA	CASSLSGIRMNTEAFF	TGTGCCAGCAGCTTATCGGGTATCCGCATGAACACTGAAGCTTTCTTT
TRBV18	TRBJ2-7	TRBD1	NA	CASSLGQLSYEQYF	TGTGCCAGCTCACTGGGACAGCTATCCTACGAGCAGTACTTC
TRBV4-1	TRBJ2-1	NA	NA	CASSPWAGRDNEQFF	TGCGCCAGCAGCCCTTGGGCGGGGAGAGACAATGAGCAGTTCTTC
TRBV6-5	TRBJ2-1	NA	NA	CASSYSRNEQFF	TGTGCCAGCAGTTACAGCCGGAATGAGCAGTTCTTC
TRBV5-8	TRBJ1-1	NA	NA	CASSSEAGLQAFF	TGTGCCAGCAGCTCCGAAGCCGGATTACAAGCTTTCTTT
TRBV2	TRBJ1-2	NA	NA	CASSLDAPNGYTF	TGTGCCAGCAGTTTGGACGCACCGAATGGCTACACCTTC
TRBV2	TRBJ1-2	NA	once	CASSDRAERSGSTF	TGTGCCAGCAGTGACAGGGCAGAACGGTCAGGATCCACCTTC
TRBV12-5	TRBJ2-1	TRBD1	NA	CASGLVGTGGNEQFF	TGTGCTAGTGGTTTGGTAGGGACAGGCGGCAATGAGCAGTTCTTC
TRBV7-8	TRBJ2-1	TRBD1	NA	CASSAGGGEQFF	TGTGCCAGCAGCGCAGGGGGCGGTGAGCAGTTCTTC
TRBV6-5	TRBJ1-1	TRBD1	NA	CASSYQTGPEAFF	TGTGCCAGCAGTTACCAGACAGGGCCTGAAGCTTTCTTT
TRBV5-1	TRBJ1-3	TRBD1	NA	CASSLGDRAGHSGNTIYF	TGCGCCAGCAGCTTGGGTGACAGGGCTGGGCACTCTGGAAACACCATATATTTT
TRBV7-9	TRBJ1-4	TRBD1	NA	CASSPDRGREGEKLFF	TGTGCCAGCAGCCCGGACAGGGGGCGGGAGGGTGAAAAACTGTTTTTT
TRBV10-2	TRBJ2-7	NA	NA	CASSDPFQGGTYEQYF	TGCGCCAGCAGTGACCCCTTCCAGGGCGGCACCTACGAGCAGTACTTC
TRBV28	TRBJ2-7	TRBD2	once	CASRDPGLGFNEQYF	TGTGCCAGCCGGGATCCGGGACTAGGATTCAACGAGCAGTACTTC
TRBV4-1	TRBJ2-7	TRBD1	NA	CASSQGQGSGHEQYF	TGCGCCAGCAGCCAAGGACAGGGAAGTGGCCACGAGCAGTACTTC
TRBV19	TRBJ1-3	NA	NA	CASSIKKQLTGNTIYF	TGTGCCAGTAGTATTAAAAAACAGCTAACTGGAAACACCATATATTTT
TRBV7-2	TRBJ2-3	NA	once	CASSLGLAGDTQYF	TGTGCCAGCAGCTTAGGGCTAGCCGGGGATACGCAGTATTTT
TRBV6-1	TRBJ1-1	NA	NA	CASSDEGGASEAFF	TGTGCCAGCAGTGATGAGGGGGGAGCGTCTGAAGCTTTCTTT
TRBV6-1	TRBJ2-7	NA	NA	CAPKSFYEQYF	TGTGCCCCTAAGAGTTTCTACGAGCAGTACTTC
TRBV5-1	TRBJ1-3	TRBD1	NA	CASSLGPGQSSGNTIYF	TGCGCCAGCAGCTTGGGCCCGGGACAGTCCTCTGGAAACACCATATATTTT
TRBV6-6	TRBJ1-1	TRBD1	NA	CASWDRQLPTEAFF	TGTGCCAGCTGGGACAGACAACTCCCCACTGAAGCTTTCTTT
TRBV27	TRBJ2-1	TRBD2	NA	CASSIAGGPREQFF	TGTGCCAGCTCTATAGCGGGGGGGCCACGTGAGCAGTTCTTC
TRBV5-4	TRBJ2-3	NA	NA	CASSLAGRGSTDTQYF	TGTGCCAGCAGCTTGGCGGGCAGGGGTAGCACAGATACGCAGTATTTT
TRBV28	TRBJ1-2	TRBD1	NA	CASSLLWDRRGGGYTF	TGTGCCAGCAGTTTACTGTGGGACAGGCGTGGGGGAGGCTACACCTTC
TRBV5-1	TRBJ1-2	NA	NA	CASSLAVGEVLSYTF	TGCGCCAGCAGCTTGGCCGTTGGAGAGGTATTGAGCTACACCTTC
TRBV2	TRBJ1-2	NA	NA	CASSVGPGYTF	TGTGCCAGCAGTGTCGGGCCCGGCTACACCTTC
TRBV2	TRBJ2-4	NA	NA	CASSPLPFEAKNIQYF	TGTGCCAGCAGCCCCTTGCCCTTTGAAGCCAAAAACATTCAGTACTTC
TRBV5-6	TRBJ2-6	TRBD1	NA	CASSPPDRAGANVLTF	TGTGCCAGCAGCCCCCCGGACAGGGCTGGGGCCAACGTCCTGACTTTC